This TCR beta chain was recorded in a study of T cell responses to AZD1222 COVID-19 vaccine. In the study overall: Both about-4-week and about-12-week second-dose recipients were combined. Overall study findings and caveats: Distributed over spike, vaccine-associated CD4 TCRs predominated at 160-218 and 743-854. Repertoire sampling was restricted to post-peak T cell response timepoints. Unmutated variant regions reportedly attract nearly half of all spike-specific TCRs.

In the case of this clone: Its antigen is currently unknown.

Germline-derived CDR1 and CDR2 are MGHDK and SYGVNS. The CDR3 contains 14 residues. Trimming removed 7 bases at V and 8 bases at J, with 17 bases between. TCRdb's copy holds only in-frame clones and misses some; the assay was immunoSEQ multiplex PCR. Of approximately 150,000 clones in the sample, around nine tenths were seen once. This chain uses TRBV25-1 with TRBJ1-4; D not certain. The sequence was obtained from an adult in good health. Specimen: peripheral blood, collected on day 0 of AZD1222 vaccination. The CDR3 spells CASTSMGVNEKLFF. For the CDR3, the DNA is TGTGCCAGCACTTCGATGGGAGTAAACGAAAAACTGTTTTTT.